This is a list of T cell receptor beta chains from one sample in a study of shared clonotypes between healthy human individuals. Sequenced by immunoSEQ multiplex PCR; TCRdb stores in-frame clones only, minus some. The sample records roughly 2.2 million clones, approximately 90% being singletons. The sample was naive CD4+ T cells from PBMCs. These receptors came from a man aged 18 to 29 in good health. Some clones in this sample may be carry-over from other donors' samples. The CDR3 runs from the conserved cysteine through the conserved F or W. A D gene is named only where the DNA matches it firmly. Clone size appears in some rows only: once, few, many, or a class for an expanded clone.

j_gene | v_gene | d_gene | abundance | CDR3aa | CDR3nt
TRBJ2-7 | TRBV30 | - | - | CAGRTDSYEQYF | TGTGCCGGGCGGACAGATTCCTACGAGCAGTACTTC
TRBJ2-7 | TRBV7-9 | TRBD2 | - | CASSRLGGGYEQYF | TGTGCCAGCAGCCGGCTCGGCGGGGGGTACGAGCAGTACTTC
TRBJ2-6 | TRBV27 | - | - | CASSPQGAGANVLTF | TGTGCCAGCAGTCCTCAGGGCGCTGGGGCCAACGTCCTGACTTTC
TRBJ1-1 | TRBV15 | TRBD1 | - | CATSTPGGSTEAFF | TGTGCCACCAGCACCCCAGGGGGGAGCACTGAAGCTTTCTTT
TRBJ1-5 | TRBV7-2 | TRBD1 | - | CASSGDRGNQPQHF | TGTGCCAGCAGCGGGGACAGGGGGAATCAGCCCCAGCATTTT
TRBJ2-2 | TRBV2 | - | - | CAGRANTGELFF | TGTGCCGGCCGGGCGAACACCGGGGAGCTGTTTTTT
TRBJ2-5 | TRBV28 | TRBD2 | - | CASSFNGEGETQYF | TGTGCCAGCAGTTTTAACGGGGAGGGGGAGACCCAGTACTTC
TRBJ2-3 | TRBV5-6 | TRBD2 | once | CASSPGTSGLTDTQYF | TGTGCCAGCAGCCCAGGGACTAGCGGTCTCACAGATACGCAGTATTTT
TRBJ2-7 | TRBV18 | - | - | CASSPYRENVHEQYF | TGTGCCAGCTCACCGTACAGGGAGAACGTACACGAGCAGTACTTC
TRBJ1-2 | TRBV5-4 | TRBD1 | - | CASSLQGVGYGYTF | TGTGCCAGCAGCTTGCAGGGGGTTGGCTATGGCTACACCTTC
TRBJ2-1 | TRBV28 | - | - | CASSIVEVGNEQFF | TGTGCCAGCAGCATTGTTGAGGTCGGCAATGAGCAGTTCTTC
TRBJ2-7 | TRBV29-1 | - | - | CSGRRGYEQYF | TGCAGCGGCCGGAGGGGATACGAGCAGTACTTC
TRBJ2-1 | TRBV19 | TRBD2 | - | CASKRAGGPWNEQFF | TGTGCCAGTAAGCGAGCGGGGGGCCCGTGGAATGAGCAGTTCTTC
TRBJ2-7 | TRBV21-1 | - | - | CASSKVAGRDYEQYF | TGTGCCAGCAGCAAAGTCGCGGGAAGGGACTACGAGCAGTACTTC
TRBJ1-5 | TRBV19 | - | - | CASSRGQRGNQPQHF | TGTGCCAGTAGCCGTGGACAACGGGGCAATCAGCCCCAGCATTTT
TRBJ2-5 | TRBV27 | - | - | CASSYLVGETQYF | TGTGCCAGCAGTTATCTAGTGGGGGAGACCCAGTACTTC
TRBJ1-1 | TRBV12-5 | - | - | CASGLGGVEAFF | TGTGCTAGTGGTTTGGGGGGGGTAGAGGCTTTCTTT
TRBJ1-1 | TRBV2 | - | few | CASATQGGDTEAFF | TGTGCCAGCGCTACTCAAGGGGGGGACACTGAAGCTTTCTTT
TRBJ2-2 | TRBV11-3 | TRBD2 | - | CASSQGTSRGTGELFF | TGTGCCAGCAGCCAAGGGACTAGCAGGGGGACCGGGGAGCTGTTTTTT
TRBJ2-2 | TRBV4-2 | - | - | CASSSRPGELFF | TGTGCCAGCAGCTCACGGCCCGGGGAGCTGTTTTTT
TRBJ1-1 | TRBV11-2 | - | once | CASSLVTANTEAFF | TGTGCCAGCAGCTTAGTGACCGCGAACACTGAAGCTTTCTTT
TRBJ2-7 | TRBV2 | - | - | CASNSGTSYEQYF | TGTGCCAGCAATAGCGGAACCTCCTACGAGCAGTACTTC
TRBJ2-3 | TRBV29-1 | TRBD2 | - | CSVDASRAGVTDTQYF | TGCAGCGTTGATGCAAGTCGGGCGGGAGTCACAGATACGCAGTATTTT
TRBJ1-1 | TRBV4-2 | - | - | CASSQDGAEAFF | TGTGCCAGCAGCCAAGATGGTGCTGAAGCTTTCTTT
TRBJ2-1 | TRBV19 | - | - | CASSIALSRASYNEQFF | TGTGCCAGTAGTATTGCGCTATCCCGAGCATCCTACAATGAGCAGTTCTTC
TRBJ1-2 | TRBV18 | - | few | CASSPLEGGYGYTF | TGTGCCAGCTCACCATTGGAAGGCGGCTATGGCTACACCTTC
TRBJ2-3 | TRBV9 | TRBD2 | once | CASSRTSGLDTQYF | TGTGCCAGCAGCAGGACTAGCGGACTAGATACGCAGTATTTT
TRBJ1-5 | TRBV30 | - | - | CAWRSAVHSNQPQHF | TGTGCCTGGAGATCGGCAGTTCATAGCAATCAGCCCCAGCATTTT
TRBJ2-1 | TRBV7-9 | - | - | CASSEKTRGALSIEQFF | TGTGCCAGCAGCGAAAAGACTCGGGGGGCTCTTTCCATTGAGCAGTTCTTC
TRBJ2-3 | TRBV5-1 | - | - | CASRAAGPDTQYF | TGCGCCAGCAGGGCAGCGGGTCCAGATACGCAGTATTTT
TRBJ2-1 | TRBV4-3 | - | - | CASSPAFVYNEQFF | TGCGCCAGCAGCCCGGCGTTTGTCTACAATGAGCAGTTCTTC
TRBJ1-2 | TRBV30 | - | - | CAWMEGGVDGYTF | TGTGCCTGGATGGAAGGAGGGGTTGATGGCTACACCTTC
TRBJ1-5 | TRBV2 | - | - | CASSGQGSGNQPQHF | TGTGCCAGCAGTGGGCAGGGGTCCGGCAATCAGCCCCAGCATTTT
TRBJ2-1 | TRBV7-8 | TRBD1 | - | CASTLPGQGLDEQFF | TGTGCCAGCACCCTACCGGGACAGGGACTTGATGAGCAGTTCTTC
TRBJ2-1 | TRBV18 | TRBD1 | - | CASSQGDRGIYNEQFF | TGTGCCAGCTCACAGGGGGACAGGGGAATCTACAATGAGCAGTTCTTC
TRBJ1-3 | TRBV28 | - | - | CASIPTPVSGNTIYF | TGTGCCAGCATCCCCACGCCAGTCTCTGGAAACACCATATATTTT
TRBJ2-1 | TRBV5-1 | TRBD2 | - | CASRLREGQNEQFF | TGCGCCAGCAGATTGCGGGAGGGCCAGAATGAGCAGTTCTTC
TRBJ1-2 | TRBV19 | TRBD1 | - | CASSEPGTANYGYTF | TGTGCCAGTAGTGAGCCCGGGACAGCTAACTATGGCTACACCTTC
TRBJ2-3 | TRBV7-9 | - | once | CASSYRQESTDTQYF | TGTGCCAGCAGTTATAGACAGGAGAGCACAGATACGCAGTATTTT
TRBJ2-5 | TRBV6-1 | - | once | CASSDERSQETQYF | TGTGCCAGCAGTGATGAGCGTTCTCAAGAGACCCAGTACTTC
TRBJ2-7 | TRBV4-1 | TRBD2 | once | CASSLRTSEYEQYF | TGCGCCAGCAGCCTAAGGACTAGCGAGTACGAGCAGTACTTC
TRBJ1-4 | TRBV15 | TRBD1 | - | CATSRDVGTVTRVLF | TGTGCCACCAGCAGAGATGTAGGGACAGTCACGAGGGTCCTTTTT
TRBJ2-7 | TRBV6-6 | - | - | CASSQLNYEQYF | TGTGCCAGCAGTCAACTTAACTACGAGCAGTACTTC
TRBJ2-5 | TRBV30 | - | - | CAWSVGGGAETQYF | TGTGCCTGGAGTGTAGGGGGGGGCGCGGAGACCCAGTACTTC
TRBJ2-3 | TRBV28 | - | - | CASSFWLGDSTDTQYF | TGTGCCAGCAGTTTCTGGCTCGGGGATAGCACAGATACGCAGTATTTT
TRBJ2-1 | TRBV15 | - | - | CATSTGVSEQFF | TGTGCCACCAGCACGGGGGTTAGCGAGCAGTTCTTC
TRBJ2-5 | TRBV5-6 | TRBD1 | - | CASSRNYRGRQETQYF | TGTGCCAGCAGCCGTAACTACAGGGGAAGACAAGAGACCCAGTACTTC
TRBJ2-7 | TRBV11-2 | TRBD2 | - | CASSSWTSGAYEQYF | TGTGCCAGCAGCTCCTGGACTAGCGGGGCCTACGAGCAGTACTTC
TRBJ1-1 | TRBV27 | - | - | CASSPQGKTEAFF | TGTGCCAGCAGTCCACAGGGAAAGACTGAAGCTTTCTTT
TRBJ2-3 | TRBV7-9 | - | - | CASSFFGSDTDTQYF | TGTGCCAGCAGCTTCTTCGGGTCCGACACAGATACGCAGTATTTT
TRBJ2-3 | TRBV19 | TRBD1 | - | CASSADRGRPRDTQYF | TGTGCCAGTAGTGCGGACAGGGGAAGACCCAGGGATACGCAGTATTTT
TRBJ2-5 | TRBV28 | TRBD2 | - | CASTLSGIGQETQYF | TGTGCCAGCACCCTTAGCGGGATAGGTCAAGAGACCCAGTACTTC